The sequence of this TCR beta chain was determined in a study of cytomegalovirus exposure and HLA in healthy donors. Looking at the study overall: Among 150 million to 200 million T cells, an earlier analysis found 117 million unique TCR beta sequences.

Concerning this clone itself: Its antigen is unknown.

CDR3 length: 13 amino acids. V lost 3 bases, J lost 2 bases, and 6 bases lay in between. CDR1 and CDR2 from the germline V gene are MRHNA and SNTAGT. Study-level points and caveats: Exclusion as indistinguishable affected some V segments, including TRBV6-2 and TRBV6-3. Sequences of the TCR beta chain were said to predict the HLA-A and HLA-B alleles of most subjects accurately. It was confirmed in vitro that three of the CMV-associated chains were specific for CMV antigens.

The primer mix had 60 Vbeta and 13 Jbeta primers. TCRdb's table, derived via immunoSEQ multiplex PCR, lists solely in-frame clones and lacks some. Of approximately 100,000 clones listed, 60% to 85% were seen once; the top ten hold roughly 10%. The TCR was taken from a man aged 45-60 years in good health and CMV-seronegative. Source material: PBMCs. V usage is TRBV6-4 and J usage is TRBJ2-3, with unresolved D. The DNA for the CDR3 is TGTGCCAGCAGTGAGGGCGACACAGATACGCAGTATTTT. This translates into CASSEGDTDTQYF.